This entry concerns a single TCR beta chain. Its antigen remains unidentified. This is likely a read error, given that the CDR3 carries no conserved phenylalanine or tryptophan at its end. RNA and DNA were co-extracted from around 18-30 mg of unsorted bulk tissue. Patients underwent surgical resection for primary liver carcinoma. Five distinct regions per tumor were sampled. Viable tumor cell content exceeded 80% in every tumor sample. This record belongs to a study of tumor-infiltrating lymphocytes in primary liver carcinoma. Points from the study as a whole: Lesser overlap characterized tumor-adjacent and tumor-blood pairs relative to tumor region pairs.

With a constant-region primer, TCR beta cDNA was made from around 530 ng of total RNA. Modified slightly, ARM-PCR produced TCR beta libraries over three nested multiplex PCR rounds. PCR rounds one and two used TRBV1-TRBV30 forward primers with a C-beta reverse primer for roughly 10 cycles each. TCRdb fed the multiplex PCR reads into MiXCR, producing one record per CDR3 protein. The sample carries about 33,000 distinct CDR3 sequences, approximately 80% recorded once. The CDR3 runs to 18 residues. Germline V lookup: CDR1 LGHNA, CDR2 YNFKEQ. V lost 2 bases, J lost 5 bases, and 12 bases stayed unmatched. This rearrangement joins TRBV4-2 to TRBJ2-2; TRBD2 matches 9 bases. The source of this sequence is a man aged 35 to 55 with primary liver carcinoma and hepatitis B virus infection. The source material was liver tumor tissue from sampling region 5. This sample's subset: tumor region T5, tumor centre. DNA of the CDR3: TGTGCCAGCAGCCAACCCTCAGGATTAGCGGGAGTAACCGGGGAGCTGTTTTTA. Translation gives CASSQPSGLAGVTGELFL.